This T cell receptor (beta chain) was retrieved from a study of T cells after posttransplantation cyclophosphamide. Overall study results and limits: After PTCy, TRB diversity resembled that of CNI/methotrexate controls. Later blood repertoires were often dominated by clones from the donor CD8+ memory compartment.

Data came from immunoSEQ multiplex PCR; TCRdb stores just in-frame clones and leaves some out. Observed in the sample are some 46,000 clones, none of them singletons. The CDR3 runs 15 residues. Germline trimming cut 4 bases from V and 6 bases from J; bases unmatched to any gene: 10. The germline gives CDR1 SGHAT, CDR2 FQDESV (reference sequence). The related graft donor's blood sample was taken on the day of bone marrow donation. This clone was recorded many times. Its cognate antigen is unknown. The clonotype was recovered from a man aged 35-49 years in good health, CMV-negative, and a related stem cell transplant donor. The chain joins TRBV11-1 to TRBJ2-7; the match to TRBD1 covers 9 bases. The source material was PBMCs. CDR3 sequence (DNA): TGTGCCAGCAGCTCCGGGACAGGGTTGTTTTTCGAGCAGTACGTC. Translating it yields CASSSGTGLFFEQYV.